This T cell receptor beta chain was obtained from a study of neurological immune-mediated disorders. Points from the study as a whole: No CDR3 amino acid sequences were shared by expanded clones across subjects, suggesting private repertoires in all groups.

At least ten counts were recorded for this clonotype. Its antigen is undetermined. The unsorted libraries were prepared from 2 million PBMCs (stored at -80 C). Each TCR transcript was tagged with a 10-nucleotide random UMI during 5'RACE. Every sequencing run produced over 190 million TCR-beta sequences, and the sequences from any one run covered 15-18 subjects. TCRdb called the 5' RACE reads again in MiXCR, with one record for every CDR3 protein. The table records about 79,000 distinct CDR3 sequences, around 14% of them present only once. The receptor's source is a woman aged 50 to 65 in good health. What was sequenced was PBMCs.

CDR3 sequence reads: CASSLGRHRPSNYGYTF. The CDR3 region has the DNA TGCGCCAGCAGCTTGGGAAGGCATCGACCATCTAACTATGGCTACACCTTC. The genes are TRBV5-1 and TRBJ1-2; no reliable D call. The V end was cut by 0 bases, the J end by 0 bases, with 15 bases between. Looked up from germline, CDR1 is SGHRS and CDR2 is YFSETQ. This CDR3 region has 17 residues.